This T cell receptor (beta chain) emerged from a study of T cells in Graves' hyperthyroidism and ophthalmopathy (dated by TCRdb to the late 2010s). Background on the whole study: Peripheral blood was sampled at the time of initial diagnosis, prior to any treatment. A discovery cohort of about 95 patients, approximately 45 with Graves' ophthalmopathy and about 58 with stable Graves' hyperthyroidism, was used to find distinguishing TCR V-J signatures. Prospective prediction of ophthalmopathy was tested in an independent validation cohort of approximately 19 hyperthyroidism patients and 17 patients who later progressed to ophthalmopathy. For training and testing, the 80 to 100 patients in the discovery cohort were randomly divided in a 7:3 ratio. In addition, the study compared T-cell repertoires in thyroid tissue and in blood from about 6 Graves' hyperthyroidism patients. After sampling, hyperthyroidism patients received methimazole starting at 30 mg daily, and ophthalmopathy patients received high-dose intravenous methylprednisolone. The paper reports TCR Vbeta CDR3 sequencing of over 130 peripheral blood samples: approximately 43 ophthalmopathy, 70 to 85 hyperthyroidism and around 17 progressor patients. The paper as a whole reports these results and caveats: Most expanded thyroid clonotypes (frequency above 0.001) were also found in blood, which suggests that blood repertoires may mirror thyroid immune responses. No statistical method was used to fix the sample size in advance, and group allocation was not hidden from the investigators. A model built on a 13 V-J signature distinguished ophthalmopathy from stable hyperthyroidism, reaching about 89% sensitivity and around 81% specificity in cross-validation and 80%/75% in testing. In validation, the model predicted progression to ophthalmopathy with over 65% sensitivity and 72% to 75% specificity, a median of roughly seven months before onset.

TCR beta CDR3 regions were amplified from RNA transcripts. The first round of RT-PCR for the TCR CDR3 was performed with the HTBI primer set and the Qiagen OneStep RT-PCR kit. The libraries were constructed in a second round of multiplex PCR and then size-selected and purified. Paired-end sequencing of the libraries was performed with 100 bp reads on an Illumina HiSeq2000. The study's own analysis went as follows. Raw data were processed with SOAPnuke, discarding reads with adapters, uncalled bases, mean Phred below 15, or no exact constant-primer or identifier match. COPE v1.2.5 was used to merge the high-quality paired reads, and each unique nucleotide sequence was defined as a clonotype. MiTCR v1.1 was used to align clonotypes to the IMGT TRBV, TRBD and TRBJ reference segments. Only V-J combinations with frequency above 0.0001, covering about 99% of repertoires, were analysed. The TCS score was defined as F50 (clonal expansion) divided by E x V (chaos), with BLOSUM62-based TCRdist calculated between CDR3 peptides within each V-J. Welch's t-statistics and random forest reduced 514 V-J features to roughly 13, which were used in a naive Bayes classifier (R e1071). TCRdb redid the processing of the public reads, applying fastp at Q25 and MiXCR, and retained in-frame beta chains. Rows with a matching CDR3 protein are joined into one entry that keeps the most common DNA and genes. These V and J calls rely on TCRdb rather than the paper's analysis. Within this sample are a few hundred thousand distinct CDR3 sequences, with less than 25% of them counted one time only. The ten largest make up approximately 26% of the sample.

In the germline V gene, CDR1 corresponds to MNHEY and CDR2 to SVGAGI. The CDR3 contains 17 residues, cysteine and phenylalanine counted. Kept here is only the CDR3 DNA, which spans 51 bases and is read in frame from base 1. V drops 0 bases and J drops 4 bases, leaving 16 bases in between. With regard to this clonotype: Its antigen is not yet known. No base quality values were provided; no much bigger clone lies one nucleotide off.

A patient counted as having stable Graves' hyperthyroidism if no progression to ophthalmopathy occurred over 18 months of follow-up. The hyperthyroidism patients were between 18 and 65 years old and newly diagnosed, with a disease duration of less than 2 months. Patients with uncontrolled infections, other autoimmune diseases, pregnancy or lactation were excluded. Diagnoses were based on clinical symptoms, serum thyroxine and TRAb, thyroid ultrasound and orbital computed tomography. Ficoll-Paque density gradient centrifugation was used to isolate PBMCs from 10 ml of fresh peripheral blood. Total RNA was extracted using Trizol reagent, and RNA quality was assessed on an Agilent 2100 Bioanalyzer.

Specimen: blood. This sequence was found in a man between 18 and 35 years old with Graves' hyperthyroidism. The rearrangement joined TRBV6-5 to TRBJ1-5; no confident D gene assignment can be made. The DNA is TGTGCCAGCAGTTACTCCTTACGGGCCGTCGGGAATCAGCCCCAGCATTTT. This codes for CASSYSLRAVGNQPQHF.